Reported below is one T cell receptor (beta chain). In the PCR, 60 Vbeta and 13 Jbeta primers were used. The repertoire was sequenced with immunoSEQ multiplex PCR; TCRdb's copy has only in-frame clones and lacks some. In the table there are approximately 40,000 clones, approximately 82% of which are singletons. In germline, CDR1 is MNHNS, CDR2 SASEGT. J lost 4 bases, V lost 1 base, and 0 bases had no gene match. The CDR3 consists of 15 residues. This specimen comes from a study of cytomegalovirus exposure and HLA in healthy donors. The TCR sequence derives from a woman aged 18-29 years in good health and CMV-seropositive. The sample comprised PBMCs. The rearrangement uses TRBV6-1 and TRBJ1-3, with 11 bases identical to TRBD1. CDR3 sequence (DNA): TGTGCCAGCAGTGAAGGGACAGGGGGCGGAAACACCATATATTTT. Protein sequence: CASSEGTGGGNTIYF.